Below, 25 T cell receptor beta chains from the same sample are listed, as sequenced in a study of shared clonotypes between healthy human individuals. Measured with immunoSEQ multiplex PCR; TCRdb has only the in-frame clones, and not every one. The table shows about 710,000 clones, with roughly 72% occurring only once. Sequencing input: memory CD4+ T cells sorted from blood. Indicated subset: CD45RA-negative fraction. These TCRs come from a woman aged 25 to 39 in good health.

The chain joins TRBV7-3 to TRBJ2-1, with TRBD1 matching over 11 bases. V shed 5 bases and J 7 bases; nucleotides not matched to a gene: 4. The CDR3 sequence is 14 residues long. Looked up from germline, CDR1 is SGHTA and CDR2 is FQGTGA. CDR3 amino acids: CASSRGTGGNEQFF. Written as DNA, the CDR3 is TGTGCCAGCAGCCGAGGGACAGGGGGTAATGAGCAGTTCTTC.

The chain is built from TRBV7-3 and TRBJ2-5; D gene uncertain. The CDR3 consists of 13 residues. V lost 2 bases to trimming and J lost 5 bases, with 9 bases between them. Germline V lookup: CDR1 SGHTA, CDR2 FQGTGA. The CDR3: CASSLLPHETQYF. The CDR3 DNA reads TGTGCCAGCAGCTTATTGCCTCATGAGACCCAGTACTTC.

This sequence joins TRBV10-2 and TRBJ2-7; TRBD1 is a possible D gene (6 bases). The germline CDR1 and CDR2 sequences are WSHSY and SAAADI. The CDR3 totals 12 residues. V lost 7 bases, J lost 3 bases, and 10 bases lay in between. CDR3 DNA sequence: TGCGCCAGCACTACAGGGAGCTACGAGCAGTACTTC. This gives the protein CASTTGSYEQYF.

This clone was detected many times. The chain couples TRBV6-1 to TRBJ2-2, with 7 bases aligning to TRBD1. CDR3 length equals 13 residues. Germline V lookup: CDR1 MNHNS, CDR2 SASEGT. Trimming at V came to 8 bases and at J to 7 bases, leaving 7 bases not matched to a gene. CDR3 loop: CASATGSIGELFF. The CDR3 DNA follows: TGTGCCAGCGCGACAGGGAGTATCGGGGAGCTGTTTTTT.

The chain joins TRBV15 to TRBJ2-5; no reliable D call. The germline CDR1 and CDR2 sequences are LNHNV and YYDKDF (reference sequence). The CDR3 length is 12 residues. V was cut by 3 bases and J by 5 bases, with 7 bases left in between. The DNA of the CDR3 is TGTGCCACCAGCAGCTGGGGTGAGACCCAGTACTTC. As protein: CATSSWGETQYF.

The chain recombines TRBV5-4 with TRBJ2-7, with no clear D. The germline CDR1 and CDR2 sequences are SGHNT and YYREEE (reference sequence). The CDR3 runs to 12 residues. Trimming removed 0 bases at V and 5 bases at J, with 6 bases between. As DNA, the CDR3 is TGTGCCAGCAGCTTGGTTCGGGACGAGCAGTACTTC. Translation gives CASSLVRDEQYF.

The CDR3 sequence is CASSSSGRTATNEKLFF. The DNA of the CDR3 is TGCGCCAGCAGCTCCTCCGGGAGAACCGCAACTAATGAAAAACTGTTTTTT. The J gene is TRBJ1-4, the V gene TRBV5-1; D not certain. Germline CDR1 and CDR2: SGHRS and YFSETQ. The CDR3 extends over 17 amino acids. V lost 3 bases and J 0 bases, leaving 15 bases between the germline ends.

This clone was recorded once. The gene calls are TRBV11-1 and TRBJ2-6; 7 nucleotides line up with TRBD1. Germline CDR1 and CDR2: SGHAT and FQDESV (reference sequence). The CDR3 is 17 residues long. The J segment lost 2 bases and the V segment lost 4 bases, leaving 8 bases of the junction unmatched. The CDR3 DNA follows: TGTGCCAGCAGCTCCTCCGGGACAGAGACTGGGGCCAACGTCCTGACTTTC. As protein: CASSSSGTETGANVLTF.

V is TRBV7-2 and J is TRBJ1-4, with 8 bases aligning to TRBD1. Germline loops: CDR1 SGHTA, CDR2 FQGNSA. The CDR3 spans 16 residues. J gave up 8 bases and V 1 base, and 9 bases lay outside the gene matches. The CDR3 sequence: CASSLGSQGAREKLFF. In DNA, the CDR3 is TGTGCCAGCAGCTTAGGCAGCCAGGGGGCGCGAGAAAAACTGTTTTTT.

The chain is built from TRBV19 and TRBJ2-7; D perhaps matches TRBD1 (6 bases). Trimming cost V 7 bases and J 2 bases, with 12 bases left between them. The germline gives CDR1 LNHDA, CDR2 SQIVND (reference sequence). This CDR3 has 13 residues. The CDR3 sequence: CASIGQGTYEQYF. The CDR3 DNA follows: TGTGCCAGTATTGGGCAGGGGACCTACGAGCAGTACTTC.

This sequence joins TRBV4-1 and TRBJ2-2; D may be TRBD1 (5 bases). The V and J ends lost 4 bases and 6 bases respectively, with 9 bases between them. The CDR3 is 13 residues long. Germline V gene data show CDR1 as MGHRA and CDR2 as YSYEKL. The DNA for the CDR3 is TGCGCCAGCAGCCCGGACAACCCCGGGGAGCTGTTTTTT. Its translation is CASSPDNPGELFF.

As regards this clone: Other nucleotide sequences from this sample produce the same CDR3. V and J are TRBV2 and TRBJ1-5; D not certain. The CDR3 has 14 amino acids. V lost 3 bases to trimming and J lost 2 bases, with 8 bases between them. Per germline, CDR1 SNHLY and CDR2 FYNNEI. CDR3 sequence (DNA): TGTGCCAGCAGTGAGCGGCAGGGCAATCAGCCCCAGCATTTT. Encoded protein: CASSERQGNQPQHF.

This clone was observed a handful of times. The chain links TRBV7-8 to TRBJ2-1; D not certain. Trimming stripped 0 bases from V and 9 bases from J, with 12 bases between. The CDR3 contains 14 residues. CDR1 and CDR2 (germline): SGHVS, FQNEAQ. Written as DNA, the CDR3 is TGTGCCAGCAGCTTAGCAGCCCGTGTCCGTGAGCAGTTCTTC. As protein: CASSLAARVREQFF.

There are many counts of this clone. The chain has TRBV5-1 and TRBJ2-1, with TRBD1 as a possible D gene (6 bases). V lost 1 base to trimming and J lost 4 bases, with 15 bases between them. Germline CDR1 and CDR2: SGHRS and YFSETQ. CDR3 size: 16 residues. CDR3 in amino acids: CASSLNWGLNYNEQFF. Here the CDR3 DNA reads TGCGCCAGCAGCTTGAATTGGGGGCTCAATTACAATGAGCAGTTCTTC.

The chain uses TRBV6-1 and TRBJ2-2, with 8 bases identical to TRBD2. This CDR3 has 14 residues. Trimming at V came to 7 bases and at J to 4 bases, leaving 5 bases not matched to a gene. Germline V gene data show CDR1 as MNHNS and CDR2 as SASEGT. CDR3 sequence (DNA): TGTGCCAGCAAGAGCGGGAGAACCACCGGGGAGCTGTTTTTT. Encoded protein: CASKSGRTTGELFF.

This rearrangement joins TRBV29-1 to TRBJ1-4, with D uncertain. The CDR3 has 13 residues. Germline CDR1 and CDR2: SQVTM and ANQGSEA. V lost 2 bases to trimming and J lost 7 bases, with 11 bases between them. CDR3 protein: CSVESIGSEKLFF. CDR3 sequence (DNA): TGCAGCGTTGAATCGATTGGGAGTGAAAAACTGTTTTTT.

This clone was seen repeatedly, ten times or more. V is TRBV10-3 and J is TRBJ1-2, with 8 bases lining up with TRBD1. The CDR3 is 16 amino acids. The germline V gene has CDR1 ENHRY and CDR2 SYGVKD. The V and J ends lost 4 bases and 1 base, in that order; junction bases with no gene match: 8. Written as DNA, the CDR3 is TGTGCCATCAGTGGGGACAGGCAACTCAATAACTATGGCTACACCTTC. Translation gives CAISGDRQLNNYGYTF.

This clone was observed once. The CDR3 nucleotides are TGTGCCAGCAGCCTACCTAGGGGCGGGCAGTTTAGTACAGATACGCAGTATTTT. This gives the protein CASSLPRGGQFSTDTQYF. J is TRBJ2-3 and V is TRBV11-2; possibly TRBD1 or TRBD2 for D (5 bases each). V lost 5 bases and J lost 3, with 24 bases in between. The CDR3 runs 18 residues. Germline CDR1 reads SGHAT; CDR2 reads FQNNGV.

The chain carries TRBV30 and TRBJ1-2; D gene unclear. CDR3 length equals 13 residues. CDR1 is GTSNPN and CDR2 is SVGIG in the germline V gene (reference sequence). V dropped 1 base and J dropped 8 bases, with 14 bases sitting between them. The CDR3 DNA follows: TGTGCCTGGAGTGCCTTTATAAAAGGCGGCTACACCTTC. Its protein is CAWSAFIKGGYTF.

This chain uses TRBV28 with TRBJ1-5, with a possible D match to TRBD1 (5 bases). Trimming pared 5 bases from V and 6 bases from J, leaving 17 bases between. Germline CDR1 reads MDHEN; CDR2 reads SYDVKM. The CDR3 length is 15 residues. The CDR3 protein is CASSESQGRSQPQHF. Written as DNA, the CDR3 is TGTGCCAGCAGTGAGTCGCAGGGTAGGAGTCAGCCCCAGCATTTT.

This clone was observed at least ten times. CDR3 protein: CASKNEGILRNTIYF. The CDR3 DNA follows: TGTGCCAGCAAGAACGAGGGCATACTAAGAAACACCATATATTTT. The chain joins TRBV5-5 to TRBJ1-3; D gene unclear. The CDR3 covers 15 residues. Looked up from germline, CDR1 is SGHKS and CDR2 is YYEKEE (reference sequence). V lost 6 bases and J 5 bases, leaving 18 bases between the germline ends.

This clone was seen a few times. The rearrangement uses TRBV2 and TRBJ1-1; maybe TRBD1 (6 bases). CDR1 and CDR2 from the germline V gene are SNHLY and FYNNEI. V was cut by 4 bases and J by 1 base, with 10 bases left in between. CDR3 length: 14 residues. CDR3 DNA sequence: TGTGCCAGCAGTGGTGAGGGGGAGAACACTGAAGCTTTCTTT. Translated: CASSGEGENTEAFF. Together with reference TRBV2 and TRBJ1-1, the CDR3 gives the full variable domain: EPEVTQTPSHQVTQMGQEVILRCVPISNHLYFYWYRQILGQKVEFLVSFYNNEISEKSEIFDDQFSVERPDGSNFTLKIRSTKLEDSAMYFCASSGEGENTEAFFGQGTRLTVV.

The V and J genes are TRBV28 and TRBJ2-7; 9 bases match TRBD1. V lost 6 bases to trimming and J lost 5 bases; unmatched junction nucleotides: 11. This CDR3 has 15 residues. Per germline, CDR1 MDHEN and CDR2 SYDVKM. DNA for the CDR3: TGTGCCAGCAGACAGGACAGGGGATCGTTCGACGAGCAGTACTTC. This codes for CASRQDRGSFDEQYF.

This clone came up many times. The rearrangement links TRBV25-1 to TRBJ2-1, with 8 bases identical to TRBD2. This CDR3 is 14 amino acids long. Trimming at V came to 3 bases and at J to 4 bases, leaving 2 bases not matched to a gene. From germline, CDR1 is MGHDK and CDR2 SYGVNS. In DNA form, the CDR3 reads TGTGCCAGCAGTGATAGCGGGGAGTACAATGAGCAGTTCTTC. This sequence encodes CASSDSGEYNEQFF.

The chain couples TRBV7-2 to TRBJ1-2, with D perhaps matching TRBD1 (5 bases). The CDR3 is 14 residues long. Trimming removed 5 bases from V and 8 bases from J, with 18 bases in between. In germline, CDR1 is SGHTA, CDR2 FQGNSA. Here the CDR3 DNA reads TGTGCCAGCAGCGCGCGGGACGGCCCATGGGGCTACACCTTC. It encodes CASSARDGPWGYTF. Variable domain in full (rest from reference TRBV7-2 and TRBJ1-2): GAGVSQSPSNKVTEKGKDVELRCDPISGHTALYWYRQSLGQGLEFLIYFQGNSAPDKSGLPSDRFSAERTGGSVSTLTIQRTQQEDSAVYLCASSARDGPWGYTFGSGTRLTVV.